Below are 16 T cell receptor beta chains sequenced from a single sample in a study of T cell responses to AZD1222 COVID-19 vaccine (dated by TCRdb to 2020 to 2022). Library preparation used the immunoSEQ multiplex PCR assay. TCRdb's version of the immuneACCESS table is confined to in-frame rearrangements and falls short of the full clone set. An unresolved V gene accounts for under half of the shortfall where checked; the remainder is of unknown origin. In this sample the table shows 200,000 or so clones, around 93% of which occur a single time. The ten largest clones represent roughly 10% of the sample. Per the publication, the time point label means: baseline before first vaccination. The specimen was peripheral blood, collected on day 0 of AZD1222 vaccination. The receptors were gathered from an adult in good health.

The J gene is TRBJ1-6, the V gene TRBV5-4; tentatively, D is TRBD1 (5 bases). V lost 4 bases to trimming and J lost 0 bases, with 8 bases between them. The CDR3 extends over 15 amino acids. CDR1 is SGHNT, CDR2 YYREEE, per germline (reference sequence). CDR3 DNA sequence: TGTGCCAGCAGCAAGGGGAGCTCCTATAATTCACCCCTCCACTTT. Encoded protein: CASSKGSSYNSPLHF.

This chain uses TRBV30 with TRBJ1-3, with a tentative D call TRBD1 (6 bases). Germline CDR1 reads GTSNPN; CDR2 reads SVGIG (reference sequence). The CDR3 totals 16 residues. V gave up 0 bases and J gave up 0 bases, with 12 bases separating them. In DNA, the CDR3 is TGTGCCTGGAGTGTAGGGGGGGTTAGCTCTGGAAACACCATATATTTT. Its translation is CAWSVGGVSSGNTIYF.

The chain uses TRBV11-2 and TRBJ2-7; D remains unclear. The CDR3 runs to 15 residues. Trimming removed 1 base from V and 2 bases from J, with 12 bases in between. Germline V gives CDR1 SGHAT, CDR2 FQNNGV. CDR3 residues: CASSLVQSSAYEQYF. The CDR3 coding sequence is TGTGCCAGCAGCTTAGTCCAGTCGTCTGCCTACGAGCAGTACTTC.

V usage is TRBV4-1 and J usage is TRBJ1-1; TRBD1 might be the D (6 bases). Trimming removed 3 bases from V and 7 bases from J, with 12 bases in between. Germline-derived CDR1 and CDR2 are MGHRA and YSYEKL. The CDR3 loop spans 13 amino acids. CDR3 nucleotide sequence: TGCGCCAGCAGCCACGATACAGGGTTTGAAGCTTTCTTT. Its protein is CASSHDTGFEAFF.

This clone was observed a few times. The chain couples TRBV4-1 to TRBJ2-7; D remains unclear. The V end was cut by 0 bases, the J end by 0 bases, with 9 bases between. The CDR3 sequence is 15 residues long. Germline assignment: CDR1 MGHRA and CDR2 YSYEKL. CDR3 nucleotides: TGCGCCAGCAGCCAAGATATAGGGAACTCCTACGAGCAGTACTTC. It specifies CASSQDIGNSYEQYF.

The chain has TRBV7-6 and TRBJ1-2; D not certain. This CDR3 is built from 16 residues. V was cut by 1 base and J by 3 bases, with 15 bases left in between. Germline V gives CDR1 SGHVS, CDR2 FNYEAQ. The CDR3 protein is CASSLGPTGLYYGYTF. CDR3 in DNA: TGTGCCAGCAGCTTAGGCCCTACCGGGCTATACTATGGCTACACCTTC.

In DNA, the CDR3 is TGTGCCAGCAGCCAAGCCCGGGACAGTGAAGCTTTCTTT. Translated: CASSQARDSEAFF. The V call is TRBV4-2, the J call TRBJ1-1; TRBD1 aligns across 7 bases. The germline CDR1 and CDR2 sequences are LGHNA and YNFKEQ. The ends lost 1 base at V and 7 bases at J; junction bases unmatched: 3. The CDR3 extends over 13 amino acids.

The chain couples TRBV29-1 to TRBJ1-1; possibly TRBD1 for D (5 bases). V was trimmed by 5 bases and J by 5 bases, leaving 18 bases between them. The CDR3 runs 14 residues. Looked up from germline, CDR1 is SQVTM and CDR2 is ANQGSEA. The CDR3 bases are TGCAGCGTTCCCGACCGGGGCTCGGGGACTGAAGCTTTCTTT. It codes for CSVPDRGSGTEAFF. The full variable domain, in which reference TRBV29-1 and TRBJ1-1 provide the parts outside the CDR3, is SAVISQKPSRDICQRGTSLTIQCQVDSQVTMMFWYRQQPGQSLTLIATANQGSEATYESGFVIDKFPISRPNLTFSTLTVSNMSPEDSSIYLCSVPDRGSGTEAFFGQGTRLTVV.

The chain employs TRBV10-1 and TRBJ1-5; 8 positions agree with TRBD1. J was trimmed by 2 bases and V by 7 bases; bases with no gene match: 7. The CDR3 is made up of 15 amino acids. Germline V gene sequence: CDR1 WNHNN, CDR2 SYGVQD (reference sequence). DNA for the CDR3: TGCGCCAGCATTTACAGGGGGGGGTGCAATCAGCCCCAGCATTTT. Its protein is CASIYRGGCNQPQHF.

This chain joins TRBV20-1 and TRBJ2-1; a possible D gene is TRBD2 (7 bases). Germline CDR1 reads DFQATT; CDR2 reads SNEGSKA (reference sequence). V lost 3 bases and J lost 8, with 20 bases in between. This CDR3 has 15 amino acids. CDR3 nucleotides: TGCAGTGCTAGTGGCGCGGGGGCGCGAAACGATGAGCAGTTCTTC. Protein: CSASGAGARNDEQFF.

The chain combines TRBV29-1 with TRBJ2-1, with a weak D call TRBD2 (6 bases). Germline CDR1 is SQVTM and CDR2 is ANQGSEA. The CDR3 length is 13 residues. The V end lost 6 bases, the J end lost 5 bases, and 14 bases lay between the germline ends. The CDR3 sequence: CSVRSAGNNEQFF. In DNA, the CDR3 is TGCAGCGTCCGAAGTGCGGGGAACAATGAGCAGTTCTTC.

This clone was seen only once. V is TRBV30 and J is TRBJ1-6; 11 bases align to TRBD1. Germline V gene data show CDR1 as GTSNPN and CDR2 as SVGIG (reference sequence). This CDR3 is 17 amino acids long. The V segment lost 1 base and the J segment 3 bases; nucleotides outside the gene matches: 5. The CDR3 loop reads CAWSGGTGGFYNSPLHF. Written as DNA, the CDR3 is TGTGCCTGGAGTGGTGGGACAGGGGGATTCTATAATTCACCCCTCCACTTT.

The chain couples TRBV30 to TRBJ1-2, with D possibly TRBD1 on 5 matching bases. Deletions cut 0 bases from V and 8 bases from J, with 19 bases between. CDR3 length equals 15 residues. CDR1 and CDR2 from the germline V gene are GTSNPN and SVGIG (reference sequence). The CDR3 protein is CAWSVLARPTGGYTF. The CDR3 bases are TGTGCCTGGAGTGTACTCGCCCGGCCAACAGGAGGCTACACCTTC.

V gene TRBV24-1 combines with J gene TRBJ2-2; D may match TRBD1 or TRBD2 (6 bases each). Between the trimmed V and J ends, which lost 0 bases and 5 bases, there was a span of 12 bases. The germline V gene has CDR1 KGHDR and CDR2 SFDVKD. CDR3 length: 16 amino acids. The CDR3 region has the DNA TGTGCCACCAGTGATTTGGGGGGGCGCGGTACCGGGGAGCTGTTTTTT. Encoded protein: CATSDLGGRGTGELFF.

The rearrangement joins TRBV28 to TRBJ1-5, with 7 bases matching TRBD1. The V and J ends lost 5 bases and 2 bases, in that order; junction bases with no gene match: 3. CDR1 and CDR2 from the germline V gene are MDHEN and SYDVKM. CDR3 length: 14 residues. CDR3 protein: CASSADRGNQPQHF. CDR3 nucleotide sequence: TGTGCCAGCAGTGCCGACAGGGGCAATCAGCCCCAGCATTTT.

The rearrangement uses TRBV18 and TRBJ1-2; weak D call: TRBD1 (6 bases). Trimming cost V 0 bases and J 5 bases, with 16 bases left between them. Germline V CDR1 and CDR2: KGHSH, LQKENI. This CDR3 is 16 amino acids long. This CDR3 reads CASSPPRIGGAYGYTF. The CDR3 DNA reads TGTGCCAGCTCACCACCCAGGATTGGGGGCGCGTATGGCTACACCTTC.